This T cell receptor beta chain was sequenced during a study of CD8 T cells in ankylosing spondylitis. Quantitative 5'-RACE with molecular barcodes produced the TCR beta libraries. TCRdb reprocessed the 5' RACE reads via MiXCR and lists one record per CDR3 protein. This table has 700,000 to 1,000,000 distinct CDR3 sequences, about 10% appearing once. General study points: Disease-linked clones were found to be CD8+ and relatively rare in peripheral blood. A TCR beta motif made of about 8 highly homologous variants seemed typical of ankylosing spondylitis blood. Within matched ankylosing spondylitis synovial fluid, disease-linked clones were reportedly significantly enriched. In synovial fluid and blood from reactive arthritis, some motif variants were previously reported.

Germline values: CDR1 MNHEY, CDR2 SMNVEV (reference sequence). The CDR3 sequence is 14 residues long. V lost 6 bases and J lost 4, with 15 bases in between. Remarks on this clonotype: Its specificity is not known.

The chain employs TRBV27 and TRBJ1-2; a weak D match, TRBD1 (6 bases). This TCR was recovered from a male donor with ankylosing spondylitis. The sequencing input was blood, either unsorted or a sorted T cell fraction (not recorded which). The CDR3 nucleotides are TGTGCCAGCAGATACAACAGGGATCTCTATGGCTACACCTTC. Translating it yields CASRYNRDLYGYTF.